Below, 26 T cell receptor beta chains from the same sample are listed, as sequenced in a study of blood T cell repertoires in COVID-19. Data came from immunoSEQ multiplex PCR; TCRdb stores just in-frame clones and leaves some out. This table has about 310,000 clones, around 91% appearing once. The sample taken for sequencing was PBMCs or T cells enriched from blood (not recorded which). These receptors originate from a woman between 18 and 30 years old with acute COVID-19.

V is TRBV7-3 and J is TRBJ1-2, with D possibly TRBD1 on 6 matching bases. Deletions cut 2 bases from V and 5 bases from J, with 15 bases between. Germline CDR1 is SGHTA and CDR2 is FQGTGA. This CDR3 has 15 residues. The CDR3 loop reads CASSLFAGGAYGYTF. The DNA of the CDR3 is TGTGCCAGCAGCTTATTCGCTGGGGGCGCGTATGGCTACACCTTC.

This chain uses TRBV28 with TRBJ1-2, with D tentatively TRBD1 (5 bases). Trimming took off 3 bases at V and 13 bases at J, with 15 bases between the two ends. This CDR3 contains 12 residues. Germline V gives CDR1 MDHEN, CDR2 SYDVKM. CDR3 amino acids: CASSLISGVSTF. The CDR3 DNA is TGTGCCAGCAGTTTGATATCGGGGGTTAGCACCTTC.

This chain uses TRBV28 with TRBJ2-7; possible D gene TRBD2, 6 bases. V lost 3 bases and J lost 0, with 9 bases in between. Germline V CDR1 and CDR2: MDHEN, SYDVKM. This CDR3 comprises 14 residues. In DNA, the CDR3 is TGTGCCAGCAGTTTTCGGGGGAGCTCCTACGAGCAGTACTTC. Residues: CASSFRGSSYEQYF.

The CDR3 nucleotides read TGTGCCAGCAGTTCAGGACTTCTAATGAACACTGAAGCTTTCTTT. Amino acids: CASSSGLLMNTEAFF. V is TRBV7-9 and J is TRBJ1-1; D unresolved. The germline V gene encodes CDR1 SEHNR and CDR2 FQNEAQ (reference sequence). Trimming removed 6 bases from V and 0 bases from J, with 14 bases in between. The CDR3 spans 15 residues.

Only a few counts were recorded for this clone. This chain uses TRBV11-2 with TRBJ2-3; 7 positions agree with TRBD1. The CDR3 length is 16 residues. The V and J ends lost 1 base and 3 bases, in that order; junction bases with no gene match: 7. The germline gives CDR1 SGHAT, CDR2 FQNNGV. The DNA for the CDR3 is TGTGCCAGCAGCTTAGTAGGGCAGGGGGTTACAGATACGCAGTATTTT. It yields the protein CASSLVGQGVTDTQYF.

This chain links TRBV18 with TRBJ1-2; 8 bases agree with TRBD1. Germline CDR1 is KGHSH and CDR2 is LQKENI. Trimming at V came to 3 bases and at J to 8 bases, leaving 8 bases not matched to a gene. The CDR3 totals 14 residues. The chain's CDR3 is CASSPNTGGRGYTF. CDR3 DNA: TGTGCCAGCTCACCGAACACAGGGGGACGCGGCTACACCTTC.

About this clone itself: A read error may account for a junction end that differs from germline. The chain is built from TRBV7-7 and TRBJ1-4; TRBD1 agrees at 7 bases. Per the germline V gene, CDR1 is SSHAT and CDR2 is FNYEAQ (reference sequence). The CDR3 is 15 residues long. CDR3 sequence: CASSTRQGDNEKLFF. CDR3 nucleotides: TGTGCTAGCAGCACCCGACAGGGAGACAATGAAAAACTGTTTTTT.

J is TRBJ2-5 and V is TRBV6-2 or TRBV6-3; 7 bases map to TRBD2. CDR3 size: 15 residues. Germline-derived CDR1 and CDR2 are MNHEY and SVGEGT. V gave up 0 bases and J gave up 2 bases; unmatched junction bases: 3. As DNA, the CDR3 is TGTGCCAGCAGTTACTCCACTAGCGAACAAGAGACCCAGTACTTC. Its translation is CASSYSTSEQETQYF.

This chain links TRBV27 with TRBJ1-5, with D hard to call. This CDR3 is built from 9 residues. The V gene's germline CDR1 is MNHEY and CDR2 SMNVEV (reference sequence). The CDR3 sequence is CASRQPQHF. The CDR3 DNA is TGTGCTTCGCGACAGCCCCAGCATTTT.

This chain joins TRBV5-1 and TRBJ2-5; TRBD1 agrees at 7 bases. In germline, CDR1 is SGHRS, CDR2 YFSETQ. The V gene end was trimmed by 4 bases and the J gene end by 2 bases; junction bases not matched to a gene: 8. The CDR3 is 15 residues long. In nucleotides, the CDR3 is TGCGCCAGCAGCGTAGCTGGGACAGCACAAGAGACCCAGTACTTC. This gives the protein CASSVAGTAQETQYF. The entire variable domain, with the rest obtained from reference TRBV5-1 and TRBJ2-5, is as follows: KAGVTQTPRYLIKTRGQQVTLSCSPISGHRSVSWYQQTPGQGLQFLFEYFSETQRNKGNFPGRFSGRQFSNSRSEMNVSTLELGDSALYLCASSVAGTAQETQYFGPGTRLLVL.

The DNA for the CDR3 is TGTGCCAGCAGTTTAGGAGGGATCCAGCCCCAGCATTTT. It yields the protein CASSLGGIQPQHF. The V gene is TRBV28, the J gene TRBJ1-5; D not resolved. The V and J ends lost 2 bases and 7 bases respectively, with 9 bases between them. Germline V gene data show CDR1 as MDHEN and CDR2 as SYDVKM. CDR3 size: 13 residues.

The chain links TRBV12-3 or TRBV12-4 to TRBJ1-1; D unclear. CDR3 size: 13 residues. V lost 2 bases to trimming and J lost 8 bases, with 12 bases between them. The CDR3 nucleotides read TGTGCCAGCAGTTTACTGACATCATACGAAGCTTTCTTT. It is translated as CASSLLTSYEAFF.

On this clone: Other nucleotide sequences from this sample produce the same CDR3. The chain recombines TRBV11-2 with TRBJ2-7; possible D gene TRBD2, 6 bases. V was clipped by 3 bases and J by 4 bases, with 10 bases between them. The CDR3 has 13 residues. Germline V gene data show CDR1 as SGHAT and CDR2 as FQNNGV. CDR3 in DNA: TGTGCCAGCAGCTTTGGGGGAGGATACGAGCAGTACTTC. Translated, it gives CASSFGGGYEQYF.

The V and J genes are TRBV12-5 and TRBJ1-2; D gene unclear. Trimming left V 1 base short and J 6 bases short, with 9 bases between. The CDR3 spans 13 residues. In germline, CDR1 is LGHNT, CDR2 FRNRAP. This CDR3 is CASGLGTAHGYTF. In DNA form, the CDR3 reads TGTGCTAGTGGTTTGGGAACCGCGCATGGCTACACCTTC.

This clone was counted only a few times. The chain recombines TRBV11-2 with TRBJ2-2, with 8 bases aligning to TRBD2. The J segment lost 4 bases and the V segment lost 6 bases, leaving 4 bases of the junction unmatched. The CDR3 has 14 amino acids. The germline gives CDR1 SGHAT, CDR2 FQNNGV. The CDR3 bases are TGTGCCAGCAGGACTAGCGATGCCACCGGGGAGCTGTTTTTT. The encoded protein is CASRTSDATGELFF. Looking up the rest from reference TRBV11-2 and TRBJ2-2 gives the full variable domain: EAGVAQSPRYKIIEKRQSVAFWCNPISGHATLYWYQQILGQGPKLLIQFQNNGVVDDSQLPKDRFSAERLKGVDSTLKIQPAKLEDSAVYLCASRTSDATGELFFGEGSRLTVL.

In its sample, this clone was seen once. The rearrangement uses TRBV10-3 and TRBJ1-1; the match to TRBD1 covers 8 bases. The germline gives CDR1 ENHRY, CDR2 SYGVKD. With 10 bases clipped from V and 1 base from J, the junction kept 2 bases outside the gene matches. The CDR3 contains 12 residues. DNA of the CDR3: TGTGCCACCACAGGGGGGAACACTGAAGCTTTCTTT. As protein: CATTGGNTEAFF.

This clone was detected a few times. This sequence joins TRBV6-5 and TRBJ1-2; 7 bases fit TRBD1. After removal of 7 bases from V and 2 bases from J, the junction contained 10 bases not matched to a gene. The CDR3 loop spans 15 amino acids. The germline V gene encodes CDR1 MNHEY and CDR2 SVGAGI. The CDR3 here is CASTQTGIGNYGYTF. CDR3 in DNA: TGTGCCAGCACCCAGACAGGGATTGGGAACTATGGCTACACCTTC.

The chain links TRBV11-2 to TRBJ2-2; TRBD2 matches at 9 bases. The CDR3 totals 15 residues. Germline assignment: CDR1 SGHAT and CDR2 FQNNGV. The ends lost 5 bases at V and 4 bases at J; junction bases unmatched: 5. The CDR3 here is CASSLRLAVTGELFF. The CDR3 DNA reads as TGTGCCAGCAGCCTCCGACTAGCGGTCACCGGGGAGCTGTTTTTT.

The chain carries TRBV7-9 and TRBJ1-5; 9 bases match TRBD1. The CDR3 loop spans 15 amino acids. Germline assignment: CDR1 SEHNR and CDR2 FQNEAQ (reference sequence). J lost 6 bases, V lost 1 base, and 4 bases had no gene match. CDR3 loop: CASSLGGQGPQPQHF. CDR3 DNA sequence: TGTGCCAGCAGCTTAGGAGGACAGGGGCCTCAGCCCCAGCATTTT.

The rearrangement links TRBV28 to TRBJ1-5; 8 bases are shared with TRBD1. Germline CDR1 reads MDHEN; CDR2 reads SYDVKM. The J segment lost 7 bases and the V segment lost 5 bases, leaving 13 bases of the junction unmatched. The CDR3 has 16 residues. Here the CDR3 reads CASSAPGQGVNQPQHF. CDR3 in DNA: TGTGCCAGCAGTGCCCCCGGACAGGGAGTAAACCAGCCCCAGCATTTT.

V is TRBV24-1 and J is TRBJ2-5, with 10 bases lining up with TRBD1. J gave up 5 bases and V 4 bases, and 9 bases lay outside the gene matches. The CDR3 is 16 residues long. Per germline, CDR1 KGHDR and CDR2 SFDVKD. CDR3 DNA sequence: TGTGCCACCAGTGAGCCTGACAGGGGGCGCATGGAGACCCAGTACTTC. Its protein is CATSEPDRGRMETQYF.

This clone was seen a single time. This chain joins TRBV18 and TRBJ2-1, with D hard to call. With 0 bases removed from V and 8 bases from J, the gap between germline ends came to 14 bases. This CDR3 comprises 15 residues. Germline loops: CDR1 KGHSH, CDR2 LQKENI. CDR3 loop: CASSPPRLSVDEQFF. The CDR3, as DNA: TGTGCCAGCTCACCACCTCGCCTCTCGGTAGATGAGCAGTTCTTC.

This sequence joins TRBV10-3 and TRBJ1-1, with TRBD1 matching 9 bases. The ends lost 4 bases at V and 1 base at J; junction bases unmatched: 7. Germline CDR1 and CDR2: ENHRY and SYGVKD. The CDR3 sequence is 16 residues long. For the CDR3, the DNA is TGTGCCATCAGTGGCCGGGACAGGGAAGGGAACACTGAAGCTTTCTTT. Protein product: CAISGRDREGNTEAFF.

The chain joins TRBV28 to TRBJ1-1; the D is unclear. Germline values: CDR1 MDHEN, CDR2 SYDVKM. V was shortened by 6 bases and J by 1 base, with 12 bases between the two germline ends. The CDR3 covers 14 residues. This CDR3 is CASSQVAWNTEAFF. The CDR3 DNA sequence: TGTGCCAGCAGCCAGGTCGCCTGGAACACTGAAGCTTTCTTT. The variable domain in full, completed from reference TRBV28 and TRBJ1-1, reads DVKVTQSSRYLVKRTGEKVFLECVQDMDHENMFWYRQDPGLGLRLIYFSYDVKMKEKGDIPEGYSVSREKKERFSLILESASTNQTSMYLCASSQVAWNTEAFFGQGTRLTVV.

The V and J genes are TRBV11-1 and TRBJ1-6, with D possibly matching TRBD1 (6 bases). The CDR3 sequence is 14 residues long. Looked up from germline, CDR1 is SGHAT and CDR2 is FQDESV (reference sequence). V was shortened by 5 bases and J by 10 bases, with 15 bases between the two germline ends. The CDR3 is CASSPQGDGSPLHF. CDR3 DNA sequence: TGTGCCAGCAGCCCACAGGGAGATGGATCACCCCTCCACTTT.

This chain links TRBV7-9 with TRBJ2-5, with 10 bases aligning to TRBD2. This CDR3 comprises 15 residues. After removal of 4 bases from V and 5 bases from J, the junction contained 7 bases not matched to a gene. Per germline, CDR1 SEHNR and CDR2 FQNEAQ (reference sequence). The CDR3 DNA follows: TGTGCCAGCAGCTACGGGGAGCGGGAGGGGGAGACCCAGTACTTC. Residues: CASSYGEREGETQYF.